This T cell receptor beta chain was recovered during a study of CD8 T cells in ankylosing spondylitis. Study-wide results and limits: Prior literature has documented some motif variants in synovial fluid and blood from reactive arthritis. Clones linked with disease were CD8+ and fairly uncommon in the peripheral blood.

This clonotype was seen many times. Its antigen is not known. Losses at the gene ends were 3 bases for V and 9 bases for J; bases not matched to a gene: 10. Germline V gene lookup returns CDR1 SGDLS and CDR2 YYNGEE. There are 17 residues in the CDR3. As the method for making TCR beta libraries, quantitative 5'-RACE with molecular barcodes was used. TCRdb re-derived calls from the 5' RACE reads in MiXCR, one entry per CDR3 protein. The sample includes roughly 13,000 distinct CDR3 sequences, over 2.5% of them seen just once. The origin of this receptor is a male donor with ankylosing spondylitis or in good health (not recorded which). Sequenced input: blood, either unsorted or a sorted T cell fraction (not recorded which). V usage is TRBV9 and J usage is TRBJ2-1; TRBD2 matches 15 bases. As DNA, the CDR3 is TGTGCCAGCAGCGCCCGGACTAGCGGGGGGGGAGGGGGTGAGCAGTTCTTC. Encoded protein: CASSARTSGGGGGEQFF. Drawing the rest from reference TRBV9 and TRBJ2-1, the complete variable domain is DSGVTQTPKHLITATGQRVTLRCSPRSGDLSVYWYQQSLDQGLQFLIQYYNGEERAKGNILERFSAQQFPDLHSELNLSSLELGDSALYFCASSARTSGGGGGEQFFGPGTRLTVL.